Listed below are T cell receptor beta chains from one sample, sequenced in a study of CD8 T cells in Susac syndrome. MiXCR was run by TCRdb on the immunoSEQ multiplex PCR reads, yielding one entry per CDR3 protein. The table includes about 140,000 distinct CDR3 sequences, 95% detected once. Sequenced input: CD4+ T cells from PBMCs. The receptors were sampled from a human donor with Susac syndrome. CDR3s include the opening cysteine and the closing phenylalanine or tryptophan. A D gene is named only where the DNA matches it firmly. Not all rows give a size; the values are once, few, many and, for expanded clones, a class.

d_gene	v_gene	j_gene	abundance	CDR3nt	CDR3aa
NA	TRBV20-1	TRBJ1-1	NA	TGCAGTGCCCGGACAGCCACCTTGAACACTGAAGCTTTCTTT	CSARTATLNTEAFF
NA	TRBV5-4	TRBJ2-5	NA	TGTGCCAGCAGCTTGTCGTCAGGAGGGGAGACCCAGTACTTC	CASSLSSGGETQYF
TRBD1	TRBV5-6	TRBJ2-5	NA	TGTGCCAGCAGTTCCGGACAGGGGGCTCCCGAGACCCAGTACTTC	CASSSGQGAPETQYF
NA	TRBV9	TRBJ2-1	NA	TGTGCCAGCAGCGTAGATACAGGCCGCGGTGAGCAGTTCTTC	CASSVDTGRGEQFF
NA	TRBV25-1	TRBJ2-1	NA	TGTGCCAGCAGCGCAGGGGATAACAATGAGCAGTTCTTC	CASSAGDNNEQFF
NA	TRBV20-1	TRBJ2-3	NA	TGCAGTGCTAGAGGGCTCCTCGCCGCTTCAGATACGCAGTATTTT	CSARGLLAASDTQYF
TRBD2	TRBV7-7	TRBJ2-2	NA	TGTGCTAGCGGCCTGATGAGCGGGAGTGCCGGGGAGCTGTTTTTT	CASGLMSGSAGELFF
TRBD2	TRBV2	TRBJ2-3	NA	TGTGCCAGCAGTGGCGGGGGGGTAGATACGCAGTATTTT	CASSGGGVDTQYF
NA	TRBV20-1	TRBJ1-2	NA	TGCAGTGCTAGAGTAGTGAATCTTAACTATGGCTACACCTTC	CSARVVNLNYGYTF
NA	TRBV7-3	TRBJ2-2	NA	TGTGCCAGCAGCTTACAGGCAGCCCAGAACACCGGGGAGCTGTTTTTT	CASSLQAAQNTGELFF
TRBD2	TRBV30	TRBJ2-5	few	TGTGCCTGGAGGTTTAGCGGGGGAGGCCAAGAGACCCAGTACTTC	CAWRFSGGGQETQYF
NA	TRBV5-5	TRBJ1-2	NA	TGTGCCAGCAGCCTTGCGGGCCTCCAGGGCTACACCTTC	CASSLAGLQGYTF
NA	TRBV4-3	TRBJ1-5	NA	TGCGCCAGCAGCCAAGAGGCAGGCAGCAATCAGCCCCAGCATTTT	CASSQEAGSNQPQHF
NA	TRBV4-3	TRBJ1-5	NA	TGCGCCAGCAGCCAAGTTTTACAGGCTGGACAGCCCCAGCATTTT	CASSQVLQAGQPQHF
TRBD1	TRBV25-1	TRBJ2-3	NA	TGTGCCAGCACAAGGACAGGGATAACAGATACGCAGTATTTT	CASTRTGITDTQYF
NA	TRBV6-5	TRBJ1-2	NA	TGTGCCAGCAGTGCGACGTCGTCTAACTATGGCTACACCTTC	CASSATSSNYGYTF
NA	TRBV20-1	TRBJ2-3	NA	TGCAGTGCTAGCGGGGTTAGCACAGATACGCAGTATTTT	CSASGVSTDTQYF
NA	TRBV7-9	TRBJ2-7	NA	TGTGCCAGCAGCTTAGCCCCCATTGGGGGTCGATCCTACGAGCAGTACTTC	CASSLAPIGGRSYEQYF
NA	TRBV30	TRBJ1-2	NA	TGTGCCTGGGGACAGAACTATGGCTACACCTTC	CAWGQNYGYTF
TRBD2	TRBV11-2	TRBJ2-5	NA	TGTGCCAGCAGCTTAAACCCGGGGACTAGCGGGAGCCCGGAGACCCAGTACTTC	CASSLNPGTSGSPETQYF
NA	TRBV7-9	TRBJ1-2	NA	TGTGCCAGCAGCCGGGCCGGGGGGCGCTACACCTTC	CASSRAGGRYTF
TRBD2	TRBV10-3	TRBJ2-3	NA	TGTGCCATCAGTGAGTTGCGGGGGGACACAGATACGCAGTATTTT	CAISELRGDTDTQYF
NA	TRBV30	TRBJ2-5	NA	TGTGCCTGGAGCGCAGGGTTGTTTGAGACCCAGTACTTC	CAWSAGLFETQYF
NA	TRBV6-6	TRBJ1-2	NA	TGTGCCAGCAGTTACTCGTCTGACTATGGCTACACCTTC	CASSYSSDYGYTF
NA	TRBV7-2	TRBJ1-5	once	TGTGCCAGCAGCTTGGATCATAGCAATCAGCCCCAGCATTTT	CASSLDHSNQPQHF